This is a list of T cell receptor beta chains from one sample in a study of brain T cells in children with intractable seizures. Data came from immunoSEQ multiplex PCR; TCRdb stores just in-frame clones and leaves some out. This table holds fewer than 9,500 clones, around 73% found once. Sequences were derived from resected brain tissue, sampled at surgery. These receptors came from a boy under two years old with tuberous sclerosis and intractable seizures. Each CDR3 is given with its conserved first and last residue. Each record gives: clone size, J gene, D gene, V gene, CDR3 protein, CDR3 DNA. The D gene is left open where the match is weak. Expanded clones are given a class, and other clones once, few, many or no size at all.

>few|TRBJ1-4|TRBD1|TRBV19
CASSSGDREGEKLFF
TGTGCCAGTAGCTCCGGCGACAGGGAAGGGGAAAAACTGTTTTTT
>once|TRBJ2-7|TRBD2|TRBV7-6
CASSLERGAVYEQYF
TGTGCCAGCAGCTTAGAGCGGGGGGCCGTCTACGAGCAGTACTTC
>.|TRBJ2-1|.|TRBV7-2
CASSLDWGRYNEQFF
TGTGCCAGCAGCTTAGATTGGGGGCGCTACAATGAGCAGTTCTTC
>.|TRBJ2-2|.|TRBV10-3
CAIRPGLENTGELFF
TGTGCCATCAGACCGGGACTGGAAAACACCGGGGAGCTGTTTTTT
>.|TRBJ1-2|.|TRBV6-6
CASRTLRGYTF
TGTGCCAGCCGGACCCTTAGGGGCTACACCTTC
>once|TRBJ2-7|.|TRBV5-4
CASSLLPGRSYEQYF
TGTGCCAGCAGCTTGTTACCAGGGAGGTCCTACGAGCAGTACTTC
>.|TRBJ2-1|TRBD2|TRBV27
CASSLGLAGGSNEQFF
TGTGCCAGCAGTTTAGGGCTAGCGGGGGGGTCGAATGAGCAGTTCTTC
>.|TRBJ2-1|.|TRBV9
CASSVVDFYNEQFF
TGTGCCAGCAGCGTAGTCGATTTCTACAATGAGCAGTTCTTC
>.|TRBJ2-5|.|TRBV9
CASSDRYSGTQYF
TGTGCCAGCAGCGACCGATATAGCGGGACCCAGTACTTC
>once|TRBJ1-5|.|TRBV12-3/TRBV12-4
CASSADVSGGKHF
TGTGCCAGCAGTGCTGATGTTAGTGGGGGGAAGCATTTT
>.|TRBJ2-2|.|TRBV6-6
CAILGGTGELFF
TGTGCCATCCTGGGCGGCACCGGGGAGCTGTTTTTT
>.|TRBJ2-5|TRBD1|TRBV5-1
CASTSEDRAETQYF
TGCGCCAGCACCTCCGAGGACAGGGCAGAGACCCAGTACTTC
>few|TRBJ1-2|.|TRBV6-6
CASRTYYGYTF
TGTGCCAGCAGAACTTACTATGGCTACACCTTC
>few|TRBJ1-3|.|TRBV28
CASSHIPMWGRFGNTIYF
TGTGCCAGCAGTCATATCCCCATGTGGGGACGGTTCGGAAACACCATATATTTT
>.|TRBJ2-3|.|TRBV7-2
CASSSYLGTQYF
TGTGCCAGCAGCTCGTATCTTGGTACGCAGTATTTT
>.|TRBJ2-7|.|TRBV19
CASSIPQAGSYEQYF
TGTGCCAGTAGTATCCCCCAAGCCGGTTCCTACGAGCAGTACTTC
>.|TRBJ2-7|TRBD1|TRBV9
CASRGGSSYEQYF
TGTGCCAGTCGAGGGGGCAGCTCCTACGAGCAGTACTTC
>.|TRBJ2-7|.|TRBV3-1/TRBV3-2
CASSLRASPGEQYF
TGTGCCAGCAGCCTAAGGGCCTCCCCGGGGGAGCAGTACTTC
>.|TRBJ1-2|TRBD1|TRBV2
CASSVQGTDVGYTF
TGTGCCAGCAGTGTACAGGGGACCGATGTGGGCTACACCTTC
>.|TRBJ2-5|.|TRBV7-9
CASSSQQGKQETQYF
TGTGCCAGCAGCTCGCAGCAGGGGAAACAAGAGACCCAGTACTTC
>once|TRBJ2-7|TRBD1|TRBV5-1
CASSREQGAEEQYF
TGCGCCAGCAGCCGCGAACAGGGGGCGGAGGAGCAGTACTTC
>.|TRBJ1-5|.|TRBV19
CASSIGGGSNQPQHF
TGTGCCAGTAGTATAGGAGGGGGTAGCAATCAGCCCCAGCATTTT
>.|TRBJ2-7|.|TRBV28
CASSYGLAANYEQYF
TGTGCCAGCAGTTACGGGTTGGCCGCGAACTACGAGCAGTACTTC
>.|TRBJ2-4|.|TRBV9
CASSVDSADIQYF
TGTGCCAGCAGCGTAGACAGCGCAGACATTCAGTACTTC
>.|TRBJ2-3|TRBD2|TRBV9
CASSGGTSGRHTQYF
TGTGCCAGCAGCGGCGGGACTAGCGGGAGACATACGCAGTATTTT
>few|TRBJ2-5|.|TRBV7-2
CASTSLRETQYF
TGTGCCAGCACCTCCCTTAGAGAGACCCAGTACTTC
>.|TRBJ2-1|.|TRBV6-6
CAISPYEQFF
TGTGCCATCTCCCCTTATGAGCAGTTCTTC
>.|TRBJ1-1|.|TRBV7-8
CASSLEAGSFTEAFF
TGTGCCAGCAGCTTAGAGGCAGGGTCTTTCACTGAAGCTTTCTTT
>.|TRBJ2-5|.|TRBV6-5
CASSYSRGGQETQYF
TGTGCCAGCAGTTACTCGAGGGGGGGCCAAGAGACCCAGTACTTC
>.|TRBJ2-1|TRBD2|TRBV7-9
CASSLGLAGPYNEQFF
TGTGCCAGCAGCTTAGGACTAGCGGGGCCATACAATGAGCAGTTCTTC
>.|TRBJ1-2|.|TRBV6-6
CASRTTDGYTF
TGTGCCAGCAGGACAACCGATGGCTACACCTTC
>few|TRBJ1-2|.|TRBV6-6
CAIRGAHGYTF
TGTGCCATCCGAGGGGCGCATGGCTACACCTTC
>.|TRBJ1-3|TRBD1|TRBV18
CASSPLGQNSGNTIYF
TGTGCCAGCTCACCATTGGGACAGAACTCTGGAAACACCATATATTTT
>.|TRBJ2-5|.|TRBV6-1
CASSDGYQETQYF
TGTGCCAGCAGTGACGGCTATCAAGAGACCCAGTACTTC
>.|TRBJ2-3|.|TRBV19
CASSIGEGWTDTQYF
TGTGCCAGTAGTATTGGTGAAGGGTGGACAGATACGCAGTATTTT
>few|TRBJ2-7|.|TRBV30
CAWSVRGYEQYF
TGTGCCTGGAGTGTACGGGGCTACGAGCAGTACTTC
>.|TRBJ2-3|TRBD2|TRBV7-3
CASSAGGVTDTQYF
TGTGCCAGCAGCGCGGGGGGAGTCACAGATACGCAGTATTTT
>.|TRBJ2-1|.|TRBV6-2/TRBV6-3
CASSYASGGILRNEQFF
TGTGCCAGCAGTTACGCCTCTGGGGGTATATTGAGGAATGAGCAGTTCTTC
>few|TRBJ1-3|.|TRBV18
CASSPPPPDTIYF
TGTGCCAGCTCACCACCGCCCCCGGACACCATATATTTT
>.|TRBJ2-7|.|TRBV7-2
CASSLVFDSPYEQYF
TGTGCCAGCAGCTTAGTATTCGACAGCCCCTACGAGCAGTACTTC
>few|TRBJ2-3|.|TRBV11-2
CASSLEALCTDTQYF
TGTGCCAGCAGCTTAGAGGCCCTCTGCACAGATACGCAGTATTTT
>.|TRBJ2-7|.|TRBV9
CASSDAVSYEQYF
TGTGCCAGCAGCGATGCGGTATCCTACGAGCAGTACTTC
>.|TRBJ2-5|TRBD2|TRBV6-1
CAIRTSVETQYF
TGTGCCATCAGGACTAGCGTTGAGACCCAGTACTTC
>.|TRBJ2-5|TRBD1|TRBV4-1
CASSRIPGQVQETQYF
TGCGCCAGCAGCCGGATCCCGGGACAGGTCCAAGAGACCCAGTACTTC
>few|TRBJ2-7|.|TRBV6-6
CASSYEAGGNYEQYF
TGTGCCAGCAGTTACGAAGCTGGGGGAAACTACGAGCAGTACTTC
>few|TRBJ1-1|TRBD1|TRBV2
CASRDRGVSEAFF
TGTGCCAGCAGGGACAGGGGGGTTTCTGAAGCTTTCTTT
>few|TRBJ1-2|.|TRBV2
CASQTRGGNGYTF
TGTGCCAGCCAAACACGAGGGGGGAATGGCTACACCTTC
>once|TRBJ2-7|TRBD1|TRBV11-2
CASSLDFTGAYEQYF
TGTGCCAGCAGCTTAGACTTCACAGGGGCCTACGAGCAGTACTTC
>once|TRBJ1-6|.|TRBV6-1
CASSDIQSFYSPLHF
TGTGCCAGCAGTGATATACAGAGCTTCTACTCACCCCTCCACTTT
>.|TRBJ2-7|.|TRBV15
CATSRGGGGKNEQYF
TGTGCCACCAGCAGAGGAGGGGGAGGAAAAAACGAGCAGTACTTC
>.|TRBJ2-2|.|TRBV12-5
CASGPTGGAETGELFF
TGTGCTAGTGGTCCGACTGGGGGGGCCGAAACCGGGGAGCTGTTTTTT
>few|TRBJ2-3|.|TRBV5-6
CASSWSGGTDTQYF
TGTGCCAGCAGCTGGTCTGGCGGCACAGATACGCAGTATTTT
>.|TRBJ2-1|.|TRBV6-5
CATPGLGDNEQFF
TGTGCCACCCCTGGGCTAGGCGACAATGAGCAGTTCTTC
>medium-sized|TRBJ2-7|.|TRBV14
CASSRESGAAYEQYF
TGTGCCAGCAGCCGTGAGTCGGGGGCGGCCTACGAGCAGTACTTC
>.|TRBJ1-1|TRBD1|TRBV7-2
CASSFWTGREAFF
TGTGCCAGCAGCTTTTGGACAGGGCGTGAAGCTTTCTTT
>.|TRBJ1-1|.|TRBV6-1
CASSELQGGNTEAFF
TGTGCCAGCAGTGAATTACAGGGAGGGAACACTGAAGCTTTCTTT